One TCR beta chain is described in this entry. V was trimmed by 6 bases and J by 3 bases, leaving 10 bases between them. The germline V gene has CDR1 MNHNY and CDR2 SVGAGI (reference sequence). CDR3 length equals 13 residues. The data derive from a study of shared clonotypes between healthy human individuals. Here immunoSEQ multiplex PCR was the method, and the copy in TCRdb shows in-frame clones only, minus some. The table includes 2 million or so clones, roughly 95% detected once. Both subsets, CD45RA+ naive and CD45RA-negative memory, were split from the CD4+ cells. The chain links TRBV6-6 to TRBJ2-3; D not resolved. This receptor was identified in a man between 18 and 29 years old in good health. Source material: naive CD4+ T cells sorted from blood. Subset: CD45RA+ positively selected. CDR3 DNA sequence: TGTGCCAGCAGCTCCCTCGTGACAGATACGCAGTATTTT. Translating gives CASSSLVTDTQYF.